A single sample is the source of the 18 T cell receptor beta chains below, sequenced in a study of T cell repertoires in cytomegalovirus infection. TCRdb re-called the reads through MiXCR, storing one row per CDR3 protein. The sample lists over 250,000 distinct CDR3 sequences; about 23% were seen once. The sample was PBMCs. These receptors all come from a human donor in good health (CMV status not recorded). Some clones in this sample may be carry-over from other donors' samples.

This clonotype has at least ten counts. The rearrangement links TRBV7-8 to TRBJ2-7, with D maybe TRBD1 (5 bases). V lost 4 bases and J 1 base, leaving 8 bases between the germline ends. This CDR3 is built from 13 residues. CDR1 is SGHVS and CDR2 is FQNEAQ in the germline V gene. The CDR3 nucleotides are TGTGCCAGCAGCTGGACACAGTCCTACGAGCAGTACTTC. Translation gives CASSWTQSYEQYF. Using reference TRBV7-8 and TRBJ2-7 for the parts outside the CDR3, the full variable domain is GAGVSQSPRYKVAKRGQDVALRCDPISGHVSLFWYQQALGQGPEFLTYFQNEAQLDKSGLPSDRFFAERPEGSVSTLKIQRTQQEDSAVYLCASSWTQSYEQYFGPGTRLTVT.

This clonotype has more than one count but fewer than ten. This chain uses TRBV4-1 with TRBJ2-3; TRBD1 or TRBD2 may be the D gene (5 bases each). Germline V lookup: CDR1 MGHRA, CDR2 YSYEKL. The length of the CDR3 is 14 residues. The germline V and J ends were trimmed by 1 base and 9 bases, with 14 bases remaining between them. The CDR3 sequence: CASSQAPGQLTQYF. DNA of the CDR3: TGCGCCAGCAGCCAAGCCCCGGGGCAGCTGACGCAGTATTTT.

This clonotype was picked up many times. The V gene is TRBV7-2, the J gene TRBJ2-5, with TRBD2 matching 14 bases. There are 17 residues in the CDR3. Germline lookup yields CDR1 SGHTA and CDR2 FQGNSA. With V trimmed by 5 bases and J by 4 bases, 9 bases remained unmatched. CDR3 coding DNA: TGTGCCAGCAGCCTCGGGACTAGCGGGAGCTCAATAGAGACCCAGTACTTC. Protein: CASSLGTSGSSIETQYF.

V gene TRBV28 combines with J gene TRBJ1-1; 12 bases align to TRBD1. CDR1 is MDHEN, CDR2 SYDVKM, per germline. The CDR3 consists of 11 residues. V dropped 11 bases and J dropped 8; count of bases not matched to a gene: 3. CDR3 residues: CAGTGGGEAFF. DNA of the CDR3: TGTGCCGGGACAGGGGGCGGCGAAGCTTTCTTT.

A few counts support this clonotype. The CDR3 nucleotides read TGTGCCAGCTCCGGGACAATGACTCAGCCCCAGCATTTT. It is translated as CASSGTMTQPQHF. The chain links TRBV28 to TRBJ1-5; possibly TRBD1 for D (6 bases). Germline loops: CDR1 MDHEN, CDR2 SYDVKM. The CDR3 has 13 residues. V was shortened by 8 bases and J by 6 bases, with 14 bases between the two germline ends.

Comments on this clonotype: Being one base from a much bigger clone, this may be a read error. This chain joins TRBV11-2 and TRBJ2-2; D possibly corresponds to TRBD1 (5 bases). The CDR3 is made up of 14 amino acids. The V gene's germline CDR1 is SGHAT and CDR2 FQNNGV. The chain's CDR3 is CASRQNMDTEELFF. CDR3 DNA sequence: TGTGCCAGCAGACAAAACATGGACACCGAGGAGCTGTTTTTT. The variable domain in full, with the rest retrieved from reference TRBV11-2 and TRBJ2-2, is EAGVAQSPRYKIIEKRQSVAFWCNPISGHATLYWYQQILGQGPKLLIQFQNNGVVDDSQLPKDRFSAERLKGVDSTLKIQPAKLEDSAVYLCASRQNMDTEELFFGEGSRLTVL.

This clonotype was detected ten times or more. V gene TRBV7-2 combines with J gene TRBJ2-6; D possibly matches TRBD1 or TRBD2 (5 bases each). The germline gives CDR1 SGHTA, CDR2 FQGNSA. V gave up 1 base and J gave up 0 bases, with 10 bases separating them. The CDR3 contains 17 residues. In DNA, the CDR3 is TGTGCCAGCAGCTTAGTAGCAGGGACCTCTGGGGCCAACGTCCTGACTTTC. Translation: CASSLVAGTSGANVLTF.

The chain recombines TRBV7-2 with TRBJ1-1; no definite D call. The V end lost 5 bases, the J end lost 3 bases, and 13 bases lay between the germline ends. The germline V gene encodes CDR1 SGHTA and CDR2 FQGNSA. The length of the CDR3 is 14 residues. This CDR3 reads CASSRAGSDTEAFF. CDR3 nucleotide sequence: TGTGCCAGCAGCCGAGCCGGGAGCGACACTGAAGCTTTCTTT.

CDR3 sequence: CASSVRPGQETQYF. The CDR3 DNA sequence: TGTGCCAGCAGCGTAAGGCCCGGCCAAGAGACCCAGTACTTC. This rearrangement joins TRBV9 to TRBJ2-5; no clear D gene. V was cut by 1 base and J by 1 base, with 8 bases left in between. This CDR3 comprises 14 residues. CDR1 is SGDLS and CDR2 is YYNGEE in the germline V gene.

The rearrangement links TRBV19 to TRBJ2-1; no firm D call. The CDR3 consists of 14 residues. Germline V lookup: CDR1 LNHDA, CDR2 SQIVND (reference sequence). V was clipped by 4 bases and J by 0 bases, with 7 bases between them. This CDR3 reads CASSSGYSYNEQFF. Here the CDR3 DNA reads TGTGCCAGTAGTAGCGGTTACTCCTACAATGAGCAGTTCTTC.

The chain carries TRBV19 and TRBJ2-1, with 11 bases aligning to TRBD2. The CDR3 consists of 15 residues. Unmatched junction bases numbered 5, after V lost 5 bases and J lost 5 bases. The germline V gene encodes CDR1 LNHDA and CDR2 SQIVND (reference sequence). The CDR3 sequence is CASSPLAGGNNEQFF. The CDR3 DNA is TGTGCCAGTAGTCCATTAGCGGGGGGGAACAATGAGCAGTTCTTC. The full variable domain, completed using reference TRBV19 and TRBJ2-1, is DGGITQSPKYLFRKEGQNVTLSCEQNLNHDAMYWYRQDPGQGLRLIYYSQIVNDFQKGDIAEGYSVSREKKESFPLTVTSAQKNPTAFYLCASSPLAGGNNEQFFGPGTRLTVL.

This clonotype was counted many times. V gene TRBV7-2 combines with J gene TRBJ2-5; D is uncertain. The V and J ends lost 2 bases and 1 base respectively, with 11 bases between them. This CDR3 is built from 15 residues. CDR1 is SGHTA and CDR2 is FQGNSA in the germline V gene. The CDR3 spells CASSLTPVTQETQYF. DNA for the CDR3: TGTGCCAGCAGCTTAACTCCCGTGACCCAAGAGACCCAGTACTTC.

There are many counts of this clonotype. The V and J genes are TRBV7-2 and TRBJ1-1; a possible D gene is TRBD1 (6 bases). CDR3 length equals 15 residues. Germline V gives CDR1 SGHTA, CDR2 FQGNSA. Trimming took off 1 base at V and 3 bases at J, with 12 bases between the two ends. The DNA of the CDR3 is TGTGCCAGCAGCTTAGAGGGGGGGCGCGACACTGAAGCTTTCTTT. Its protein is CASSLEGGRDTEAFF.

V gene TRBV28 combines with J gene TRBJ1-5; D is unclear. This CDR3 has 15 amino acids. Trimming stripped 2 bases from V and 0 bases from J, with 8 bases between. Germline V gene data show CDR1 as MDHEN and CDR2 as SYDVKM. This CDR3 reads CASSLVVLSNQPQHF. In DNA, the CDR3 is TGTGCCAGCAGTTTAGTTGTTCTTAGCAATCAGCCCCAGCATTTT.

The V call is TRBV29-1, the J call TRBJ1-4, with D perhaps matching TRBD1 (5 bases). The CDR3 sequence is 13 residues long. Trimming pared 6 bases from V and 0 bases from J, leaving 8 bases between. CDR1 and CDR2 (germline): SQVTM, ANQGSEA. The CDR3 DNA reads as TGCAGCGTACAGGAGTCAACTAATGAAAAACTGTTTTTT. Translation: CSVQESTNEKLFF.

DNA of the CDR3: TGTGCCAGCAGCGTAGTTACAGGGGGCGCTGGGGCCAACGTCCTGACTTTC. Translation: CASSVVTGGAGANVLTF. This chain uses TRBV9 with TRBJ2-6; 9 bases align to TRBD1. CDR1 SGDLS and CDR2 YYNGEE come from the germline V gene. The CDR3 covers 17 residues. V dropped 0 bases and J dropped 2; count of bases not matched to a gene: 3.

This clonotype was recorded a few times. The V call is TRBV6-5, the J call TRBJ1-1; weak D call: TRBD1 (6 bases). The CDR3 consists of 14 residues. Looked up from germline, CDR1 is MNHEY and CDR2 is SVGAGI. With 5 bases removed from V and 4 bases from J, the gap between germline ends came to 14 bases. The CDR3 loop is CASSPTGFGTEAFF. CDR3 DNA sequence: TGTGCCAGCAGTCCTACAGGGTTTGGCACTGAAGCTTTCTTT.

This clonotype was seen ten or more times. The chain carries TRBV7-2 and TRBJ1-5; D may be TRBD1 (6 bases). Germline V gene sequence: CDR1 SGHTA, CDR2 FQGNSA. The CDR3 has 15 residues. Trimming took 2 bases from V and 2 from J, leaving 10 bases between them. The CDR3 here is CASSLRAGGNQPQHF. The CDR3 region has the DNA TGTGCCAGCAGCTTACGGGCAGGGGGCAATCAGCCCCAGCATTTT.